The 4 T cell receptor beta chains presented below share a single source sample, sequenced in a study of cytomegalovirus exposure and HLA in healthy donors. Use of 60 Vbeta and 13 Jbeta primers characterized the PCR. TCRdb keeps only in-frame clones here, not all; method: immunoSEQ multiplex PCR. The table records under 150,000 clones, 72% of them present only once. Material for sequencing was PBMCs. These receptor sequences come from a man aged 45-60 years in good health and CMV-seropositive.

The chain recombines TRBV6-6 with TRBJ2-7, with 8 bases aligning to TRBD2. J was trimmed by 0 bases and V by 0 bases; bases with no gene match: 4. Looked up from germline, CDR1 is MNHNY and CDR2 is SVGAGI (reference sequence). The CDR3 runs to 16 residues. The CDR3 bases are TGTGCCAGCAGTTACTCGCTAGCGGGTAGCTCCTACGAGCAGTACTTC. This sequence encodes CASSYSLAGSSYEQYF.

Here the CDR3 DNA reads TGTGCCACCAGCGGTCGGGTCGCCCACTCCTTCTCCAATGAGCAGTTCTTC. Translation: CATSGRVAHSFSNEQFF. V gene TRBV15 combines with J gene TRBJ2-1, with D uncertain. The CDR3 spans 17 residues. Germline CDR1 LNHNV, CDR2 YYDKDF (reference sequence). The V and J ends lost 5 bases and 6 bases respectively, with 23 bases between them.

This clone was observed a handful of times. The rearrangement uses TRBV5-1 and TRBJ2-7; 13 positions match TRBD2. V shed 4 bases and J 5 bases; nucleotides not matched to a gene: 9. Looked up from germline, CDR1 is SGHRS and CDR2 is YFSETQ. This CDR3 spans 16 amino acids. The CDR3 is CASSPITSGGAHEQYF. The DNA for the CDR3 is TGCGCCAGCAGCCCGATTACTAGCGGGGGGGCCCACGAGCAGTACTTC.

CDR3 sequence reads: CASGSNSGTGVAEQYF. Written as DNA, the CDR3 is TGTGCTAGTGGTTCCAACTCCGGGACAGGGGTGGCCGAGCAGTACTTC. The rearrangement joins TRBV12-5 to TRBJ2-7; 10 nucleotides agree with TRBD1. J lost 6 bases, V lost 4 bases, and 12 bases had no gene match. Looked up from germline, CDR1 is LGHNT and CDR2 is FRNRAP. CDR3 length: 16 residues.